This TCR beta chain was profiled in a study of early T cells in non-severe SARS-CoV-2 infection. Study-wide context: Bulk RNA taken from unsorted whole blood was sequenced, leaving chains unpaired.

The ends lost 5 bases at V and 7 bases at J; junction bases unmatched: 7. Germline CDR1 reads MRHNA; CDR2 reads SNTAGT. CDR3 size: 15 residues. This clonotype was counted ten times or more. The protocol attached unique molecular identifiers to individual cDNA molecules. TCRdb reprocessed the 5' RACE reads via MiXCR and lists one record per CDR3 protein. The sample has nearly 110,000 distinct CDR3 sequences; around 10% are singletons. This clonotype was obtained from an adult who was a healthcare worker with PCR-confirmed SARS-CoV-2 infection or an uninfected control (not recorded which). V and J are TRBV6-4 and TRBJ2-1; 11 bases align to TRBD2. Sequencing was carried out using whole blood. The CDR3 loop is CASSLLAGVGNEQFF. CDR3 sequence (DNA): TGTGCCAGCAGTCTACTAGCGGGAGTAGGTAATGAGCAGTTCTTC.